The clone carrying this T cell receptor (beta chain) showed up many times. The antigen remains unidentified. This specimen comes from a study of T cells after posttransplantation cyclophosphamide. Study-wide results and caveats: Recipient CMV seropositivity and CMV reactivation strongly tracked TRB clonality. Skin or GI-infiltrating T cells shared few TRB sequences with blood.

The CDR3 covers 14 residues. J was trimmed by 4 bases and V by 5 bases; bases with no gene match: 7. Germline CDR1 and CDR2: SGHNT and YYREEE (reference sequence). Sequencing was performed with immunoSEQ multiplex PCR; in TCRdb, only in-frame clones are kept and a portion is missing. The repertoire consists of over 30,000 clones, none detected only once. Sequencing used PBMCs. The receptor was derived from a woman between 50 and 59 years old in good health and a related stem cell transplant donor. The genes are TRBV5-4 and TRBJ1-2; TRBD1 matches 8 bases. CDR3 bases: TGTGCCAGCAGTCCGGACAGGGAGGTCTATGGCTACACCTTC. Amino acid sequence: CASSPDREVYGYTF.